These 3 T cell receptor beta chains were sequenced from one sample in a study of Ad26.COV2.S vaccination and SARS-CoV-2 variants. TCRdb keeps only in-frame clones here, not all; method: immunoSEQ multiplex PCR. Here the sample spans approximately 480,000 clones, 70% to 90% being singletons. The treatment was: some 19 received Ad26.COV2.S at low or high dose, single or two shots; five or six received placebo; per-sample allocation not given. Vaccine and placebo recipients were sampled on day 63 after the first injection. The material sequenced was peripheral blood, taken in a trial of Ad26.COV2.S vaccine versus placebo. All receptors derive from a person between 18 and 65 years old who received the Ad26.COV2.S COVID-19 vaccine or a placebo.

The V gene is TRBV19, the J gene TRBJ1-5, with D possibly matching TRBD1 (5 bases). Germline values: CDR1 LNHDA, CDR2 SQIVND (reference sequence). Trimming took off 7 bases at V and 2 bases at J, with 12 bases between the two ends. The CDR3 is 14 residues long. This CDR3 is CASTPGGGNQPQHF. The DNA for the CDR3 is TGTGCCAGTACGCCCGGGGGTGGCAATCAGCCCCAGCATTTT.

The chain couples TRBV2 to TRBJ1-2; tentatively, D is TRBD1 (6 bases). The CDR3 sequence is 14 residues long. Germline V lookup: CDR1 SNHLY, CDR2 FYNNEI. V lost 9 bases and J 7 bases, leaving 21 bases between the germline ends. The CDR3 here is CARSLGSGVGGYTF. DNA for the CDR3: TGTGCCAGGTCCCTAGGCTCAGGGGTCGGTGGCTACACCTTC.

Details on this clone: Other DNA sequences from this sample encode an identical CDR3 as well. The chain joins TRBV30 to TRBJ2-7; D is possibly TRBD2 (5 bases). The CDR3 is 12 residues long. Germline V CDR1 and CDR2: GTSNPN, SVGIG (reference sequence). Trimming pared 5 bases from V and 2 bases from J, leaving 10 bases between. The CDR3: CAWSRDTYEQYF. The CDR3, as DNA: TGTGCCTGGTCGAGGGATACCTACGAGCAGTACTTC.